These 9 T cell receptor beta chains were sequenced from one sample in a study of blood T cell repertoires in COVID-19. Data came from immunoSEQ multiplex PCR; TCRdb stores just in-frame clones and leaves some out. The top ten clones hold roughly 1.2% of a sample with 200,000 to 250,000 clones, 83% of them seen once. Sequenced input: peripheral blood. All receptors derive from a young woman with COVID-19, enrolled during active disease.

This chain joins TRBV6-5 and TRBJ2-2, with D perhaps matching TRBD2 (7 bases). The germline V and J ends were trimmed by 7 bases and 6 bases, with 9 bases remaining between them. From germline, CDR1 is MNHEY and CDR2 SVGAGI. This CDR3 is 12 amino acids long. CDR3 region: CASKGGSGELFF. The CDR3 region has the DNA TGTGCCAGCAAGGGGGGGTCCGGGGAGCTGTTTTTT.

The chain combines TRBV7-9 with TRBJ2-7; 11 bases are a match to TRBD1. V shed 5 bases, J shed 4 bases, and the junction held 7 bases outside the gene matches. The CDR3 runs 15 residues. CDR1 and CDR2 from the germline V gene are SEHNR and FQNEAQ (reference sequence). CDR3 DNA sequence: TGTGCCAGCAGCCAAGGACAGGGGGCTGAGTACGAGCAGTACTTC. It translates to CASSQGQGAEYEQYF.

The genes are TRBV5-8 and TRBJ2-3; a weak D match, TRBD1 (5 bases). This CDR3 region has 14 residues. Germline loops: CDR1 SGHTS, CDR2 YDEGEE. The germline V and J ends were trimmed by 0 bases and 2 bases, with 7 bases remaining between them. Written as DNA, the CDR3 is TGTGCCAGCAGCTTGGAGACAGCCACAGATACGCAGTATTTT. Protein product: CASSLETATDTQYF.

This clone was recorded a few times. The rearrangement uses TRBV5-6 and TRBJ1-6; D is possibly TRBD1 (5 bases). The length of the CDR3 is 14 residues. Trimming removed 4 bases from V and 12 bases from J, with 17 bases in between. Germline-derived CDR1 and CDR2 are SGHDT and YYEEEE. The CDR3 reads CASSLTYARGPLHF. CDR3 bases: TGTGCCAGCAGCCTGACATACGCAAGGGGACCCCTCCACTTT.

V is TRBV7-8 and J is TRBJ1-5; 7 bases map to TRBD1. The junction had 2 bases not matched to a gene; V was cut back by 1 base and J by 2 bases. Germline CDR1 reads SGHVS; CDR2 reads FQNEAQ. This CDR3 is built from 15 residues. The CDR3 loop reads CASSLDGQGNQPQHF. The DNA for the CDR3 is TGTGCCAGCAGCTTAGACGGACAGGGCAATCAGCCCCAGCATTTT. The entire variable domain, with the rest obtained from reference TRBV7-8 and TRBJ1-5, is as follows: GAGVSQSPRYKVAKRGQDVALRCDPISGHVSLFWYQQALGQGPEFLTYFQNEAQLDKSGLPSDRFFAERPEGSVSTLKIQRTQQEDSAVYLCASSLDGQGNQPQHFGDGTRLSIL.

V usage is TRBV29-1 and J usage is TRBJ1-5; TRBD1 matches at 7 bases. This CDR3 has 12 residues. After removal of 6 bases from V and 4 bases from J, the junction contained 3 bases not matched to a gene. Germline assignment: CDR1 SQVTM and CDR2 ANQGSEA. CDR3 sequence: CSVGGQNQPQHF. The CDR3 DNA sequence: TGCAGCGTAGGGGGACAGAATCAGCCCCAGCATTTT.

The genes are TRBV2 and TRBJ1-1; no firm D call. CDR3 length equals 13 residues. Germline V lookup: CDR1 SNHLY, CDR2 FYNNEI. The V gene lost 7 bases and the J gene lost 5 bases, with 14 bases spanning the gap. CDR3 in amino acids: CASTETPGTEAFF. The CDR3 coding sequence is TGTGCCAGCACCGAGACCCCAGGAACTGAAGCTTTCTTT.

This clone was found once. V usage is TRBV7-9 and J usage is TRBJ1-2; weak D call: TRBD1 (5 bases). Trimming pared 4 bases from V and 3 bases from J, leaving 18 bases between. Germline CDR1 and CDR2: SEHNR and FQNEAQ (reference sequence). The CDR3 is made up of 16 amino acids. The CDR3 loop reads CASSSGSRAVDYGYTF. CDR3 nucleotide sequence: TGTGCCAGCAGCTCAGGAAGCAGGGCGGTCGACTATGGCTACACCTTC. Supplemented by reference TRBV7-9 and TRBJ1-2, the full variable domain reads DTGVSQNPRHKITKRGQNVTFRCDPISEHNRLYWYRQTLGQGPEFLTYFQNEAQLEKSRLLSDRFSAERPKGSFSTLEIQRTEQGDSAMYLCASSSGSRAVDYGYTFGSGTRLTVV.

This chain joins TRBV3-1 (or the pseudogene TRBV3-2) and TRBJ1-6, with TRBD1 matching over 7 bases. The ends lost 4 bases at V and 8 bases at J; junction bases unmatched: 5. This CDR3 spans 14 amino acids. Germline V lookup: CDR1 LGHDT, CDR2 YNNKEL (reference sequence). The CDR3 here is CASSLTGADSPLHF. The CDR3 nucleotides read TGTGCCAGCAGCCTAACAGGGGCCGATTCACCCCTCCACTTT.